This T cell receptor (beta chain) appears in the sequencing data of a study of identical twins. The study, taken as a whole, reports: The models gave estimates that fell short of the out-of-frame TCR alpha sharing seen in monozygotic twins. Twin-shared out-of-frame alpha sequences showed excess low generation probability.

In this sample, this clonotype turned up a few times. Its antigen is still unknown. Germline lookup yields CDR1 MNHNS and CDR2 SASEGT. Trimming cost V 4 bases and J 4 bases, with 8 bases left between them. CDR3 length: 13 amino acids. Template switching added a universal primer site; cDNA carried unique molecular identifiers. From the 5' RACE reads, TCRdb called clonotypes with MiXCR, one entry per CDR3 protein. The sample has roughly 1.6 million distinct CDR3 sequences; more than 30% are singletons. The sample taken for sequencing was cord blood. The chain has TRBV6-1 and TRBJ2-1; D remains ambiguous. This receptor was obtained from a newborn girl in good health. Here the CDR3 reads CASSVSTYNEQFF. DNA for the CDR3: TGTGCCAGCAGTGTGTCGACGTACAATGAGCAGTTCTTC.